These T cell receptor beta chains were read from a single sample in a study of cytomegalovirus exposure and HLA in healthy donors. Repertoires were generated with immunoSEQ multiplex PCR, while TCRdb's copy carries only in-frame clones and drops some. The table for this sample gives about 120,000 clones. Sequencing was carried out using PBMCs. The receptors shown here come from a man aged 18 to 30 in good health and CMV-seronegative. Both conserved end residues are part of each CDR3. D genes are given only for firm matches.

>.|TRBJ2-1|TRBV29-1
CSVEDRQGSYNEQFF
TGCAGCGTTGAAGATCGCCAGGGCTCCTACAATGAGCAGTTCTTC
>TRBD2|TRBJ2-2|TRBV7-9
CASSPLWGGVGTGELFF
TGTGCCAGCAGTCCTCTTTGGGGGGGAGTTGGTACCGGGGAGCTGTTTTTT
>.|TRBJ2-3|TRBV6-1
CASSDPGTDAQYF
TGTGCCAGCAGTGATCCCGGCACAGATGCGCAGTATTTT
>TRBD1|TRBJ1-2|TRBV25-1
CASRTAEGQGSGYGYTF
TGTGCCAGCAGGACCGCCGAAGGACAGGGGAGTGGGTATGGCTACACCTTC
>TRBD1|TRBJ2-7|TRBV11-3
CASSSRRDRSSYEQYF
TGTGCCAGCAGCTCCCGCCGGGACAGAAGCTCCTACGAGCAGTACTTC
>.|TRBJ2-1|TRBV28
CASSLRGNEQFF
TGTGCCAGCAGTTTACGAGGGAATGAGCAGTTCTTC
>.|TRBJ1-1|TRBV2
CASSADMNTEAFF
TGTGCCAGCAGTGCCGACATGAACACTGAAGCTTTCTTT
>TRBD1|TRBJ2-7|TRBV6-5
CASRGGTGIYEQYF
TGTGCCAGCAGAGGAGGGACAGGCATCTACGAGCAGTACTTC
>TRBD2|TRBJ2-1|TRBV7-3
CASSLEGGRASGGVGNEQFF
TGTGCCAGCAGCTTAGAGGGCGGTAGGGCTAGCGGGGGGGTTGGGAATGAGCAGTTCTTC
>.|TRBJ2-2|TRBV15
CATSRDFGGGNTGELFF
TGTGCCACCAGCAGAGATTTTGGAGGGGGCAACACCGGGGAGCTGTTTTTT
>TRBD1|TRBJ2-7|TRBV6-1
CASTILVGQGYEQYF
TGTGCCAGCACCATCCTGGTGGGACAGGGGTACGAGCAGTACTTC
>TRBD1|TRBJ1-4|TRBV11-3
CASSPGQGTYEKLFF
TGTGCCAGCAGTCCCGGACAGGGCACCTATGAAAAACTGTTTTTT
>TRBD1|TRBJ1-1|TRBV7-3
CASSPMGGQGVTEAFF
TGTGCCAGCAGCCCCATGGGGGGACAGGGAGTTACTGAAGCTTTCTTT
>.|TRBJ2-7|TRBV29-1
CSVGRAHEQYF
TGCAGCGTAGGCAGGGCCCACGAGCAGTACTTC
>.|TRBJ1-4|TRBV27
CASSLAGLGDEKLFF
TGTGCCAGCAGTCTTGCCGGCCTAGGGGATGAAAAACTGTTTTTT
>TRBD1|TRBJ2-7|TRBV11-2
CASSRGTGLLNWQYF
TGTGCCAGCAGCCGCGGGACAGGGCTTCTTAATTGGCAGTACTTC
>.|TRBJ2-3|TRBV7-2
CASSLGTGARDTQYF
TGTGCCAGCAGCTTAGGAACGGGAGCTAGAGATACGCAGTATTTT
>.|TRBJ2-7|TRBV5-1
CASSPPGAYEQYF
TGCGCCAGCAGCCCGCCCGGGGCCTACGAGCAGTACTTC
>TRBD1|TRBJ1-5|TRBV6-6
CASSYRGHQPQHF
TGTGCCAGCAGTTACAGGGGGCATCAGCCCCAGCATTTT
>TRBD1|TRBJ2-7|TRBV28
CASSLFTGTGFSHEQYF
TGTGCCAGCAGTTTATTCACCGGGACAGGGTTTTCCCACGAGCAGTACTTC
>.|TRBJ2-2|TRBV5-6
CASRLQGEDSGELFF
TGTGCCAGCAGATTACAGGGAGAGGATTCCGGGGAGCTGTTTTTT
>.|TRBJ1-6|TRBV5-4
CASSLEVVANSPLHF
TGTGCCAGCAGCTTGGAGGTGGTAGCAAATTCACCCCTCCACTTT